This T cell receptor (beta chain) is from a study of T cell responses to AZD1222 COVID-19 vaccine. Trimming stripped 0 bases from V and 5 bases from J, with 6 bases between. The CDR3 runs 13 residues. The germline gives CDR1 SGHRS, CDR2 YFSETQ. Profiled with immunoSEQ multiplex PCR; TCRdb holds only in-frame clones, not every one. The sample has about 150,000 clones, around nine tenths seen once. This clone was recorded only once. The sample carries other DNA sequences with the same CDR3. The V call is TRBV5-1, the J call TRBJ2-1, with unresolved D. The sequence derives from an adult in good health. The material was peripheral blood, obtained on day 0 of AZD1222 vaccination. CDR3 DNA sequence: TGCGCCAGCAGCTTGGTTGGGCACAATGAGCAGTTCTTC. Its protein is CASSLVGHNEQFF.